These 21 T cell receptor beta chains originate from one sample sequenced in a study of cytomegalovirus exposure and HLA in healthy donors. The method was immunoSEQ multiplex PCR; TCRdb's version includes in-frame clones alone and lacks a portion of them. There are 120,000 or so clones in the sample; over 85% occur only once, and around 1.9% lies in the top ten. Source material: PBMCs. All receptors derive from a woman aged 18-29 years in good health and CMV-seronegative.

This sequence joins TRBV4-1 and TRBJ2-3, with TRBD2 identical over 7 bases. CDR1 and CDR2 (germline): MGHRA, YSYEKL. This CDR3 has 16 amino acids. Trimming removed 8 bases from V and 0 bases from J; junction bases left unmatched: 11. CDR3 in amino acids: CASRQIEGGSTDTQYF. The CDR3 DNA follows: TGCGCCAGCCGTCAGATTGAGGGAGGGAGCACAGATACGCAGTATTTT.

This clone occurred once. V usage is TRBV6-1 and J usage is TRBJ2-3; maybe TRBD2 (5 bases). Germline CDR1 is MNHNS and CDR2 is SASEGT. V dropped 7 bases and J dropped 4 bases, with 6 bases sitting between them. This CDR3 is 11 amino acids long. In DNA, the CDR3 is TGTGCCAGCACGAGGGCAGATACGCAGTATTTT. It codes for CASTRADTQYF.

The chain is built from TRBV11-2 and TRBJ2-3, with 11 bases fitting TRBD2. Germline-derived CDR1 and CDR2 are SGHAT and FQNNGV. This CDR3 has 19 residues. V was clipped by 5 bases and J by 2 bases; unmatched bases: 15. The CDR3 protein is CASSTEVPGLAASTDTQYF. The CDR3 DNA reads as TGTGCCAGCAGCACAGAGGTCCCGGGACTAGCGGCTTCCACAGATACGCAGTATTTT.

The chain carries TRBV14 and TRBJ2-1; 7 nucleotides agree with TRBD2. CDR1 and CDR2 from the germline V gene are SGHDN and FVKESK. J was trimmed by 6 bases and V by 4 bases; bases with no gene match: 3. There are 13 residues in the CDR3. This CDR3 is CASSRDYFNEQFF. CDR3 DNA sequence: TGTGCCAGCAGCCGGGACTATTTCAATGAGCAGTTCTTC. The entire variable domain, with the rest obtained from reference TRBV14 and TRBJ2-1, is as follows: EAGVTQFPSHSVIEKGQTVTLRCDPISGHDNLYWYRRVMGKEIKFLLHFVKESKQDESGMPNNRFLAERTGGTYSTLKVQPAELEDSGVYFCASSRDYFNEQFFGPGTRLTVL.

V usage is TRBV28 and J usage is TRBJ1-1; D gene unclear. V lost 2 bases and J lost 0, with 4 bases in between. In germline, CDR1 is MDHEN, CDR2 SYDVKM. There are 13 residues in the CDR3. DNA of the CDR3: TGTGCCAGCAGTTTACCTATGAACACTGAAGCTTTCTTT. Amino acids: CASSLPMNTEAFF.

The chain has TRBV28 and TRBJ1-6; tentatively, D is TRBD1 (6 bases). Germline lookup yields CDR1 MDHEN and CDR2 SYDVKM. This CDR3 has 16 amino acids. V shed 7 bases and J shed 0 bases, with 13 bases lying between them. The CDR3 is CASITGFASYNSPLHF. CDR3 nucleotide sequence: TGTGCCAGCATAACAGGGTTCGCCTCCTATAATTCACCCCTCCACTTT.

This chain connects TRBV6-5 to TRBJ1-1, with 7 positions matching TRBD1. The CDR3 runs 14 residues. From germline, CDR1 is MNHEY and CDR2 SVGAGI. J lost 3 bases, V lost 2 bases, and 3 bases had no gene match. The CDR3 region is CASSYNGQDTEAFF. The CDR3 DNA is TGTGCCAGCAGTTACAATGGACAGGACACTGAAGCTTTCTTT.

This clone has just a few counts. The chain uses TRBV30 and TRBJ1-1, with a possible D match to TRBD1 (5 bases). V was shortened by 3 bases and J by 5 bases, with 16 bases between the two germline ends. This CDR3 has 14 residues. CDR1 is GTSNPN and CDR2 is SVGIG in the germline V gene (reference sequence). In DNA form, the CDR3 reads TGTGCCTGGAGGTCGGTGGGGGAGGCGACTGAAGCTTTCTTT. Translated, it gives CAWRSVGEATEAFF.

This clone has just a few counts. The chain couples TRBV5-6 to TRBJ2-7; D not resolved. V was cut by 1 base and J by 0 bases, with 8 bases left in between. The germline gives CDR1 SGHDT, CDR2 YYEEEE. The CDR3 loop spans 14 amino acids. The DNA of the CDR3 is TGTGCCAGCAGCTTGAGCCTCGCCTCCTACGAGCAGTACTTC. This translates into CASSLSLASYEQYF.

V gene TRBV27 combines with J gene TRBJ1-1; D might be TRBD1 (5 bases). The CDR3 sequence is 15 residues long. CDR1 is MNHEY, CDR2 SMNVEV, per germline (reference sequence). V dropped 5 bases and J dropped 4 bases, with 17 bases sitting between them. The CDR3 bases are TGTGCCAGCAGTCCCCTCCTGGTGGGGGGCACTGAAGCTTTCTTT. This encodes CASSPLLVGGTEAFF.

The chain recombines TRBV11-1 with TRBJ1-1, with a tentative D call TRBD1 (5 bases). Trimming took off 5 bases at V and 6 bases at J, with 13 bases between the two ends. The CDR3 is 13 residues long. CDR1 and CDR2 (germline): SGHAT, FQDESV (reference sequence). CDR3 in DNA: TGTGCCAGCAGCCTGTCCTGGGGCGCTGAAGCTTTCTTT. It translates to CASSLSWGAEAFF.

This chain joins TRBV5-1 and TRBJ1-2, with D possibly being TRBD1 (6 bases). The V gene lost 0 bases and the J gene lost 4 bases, with 13 bases spanning the gap. The CDR3 sequence is 15 residues long. Germline values: CDR1 SGHRS, CDR2 YFSETQ. The CDR3 loop reads CASSLEPRGGYGYTF. Written as DNA, the CDR3 is TGCGCCAGCAGCTTGGAGCCCAGAGGGGGCTATGGCTACACCTTC.

The J gene is TRBJ2-5, the V gene TRBV2, with 8 bases aligning to TRBD2. Germline CDR1 SNHLY, CDR2 FYNNEI. The V gene end was trimmed by 4 bases and the J gene end by 5 bases; junction bases not matched to a gene: 9. The CDR3 is made up of 15 amino acids. CDR3 residues: CASSGRGGPRETQYF. CDR3 nucleotides: TGTGCCAGCAGTGGCCGGGGGGGGCCCCGGGAGACCCAGTACTTC.

This clone was counted a few times. The chain joins TRBV5-1 to TRBJ1-1; 10 positions match TRBD1. Looked up from germline, CDR1 is SGHRS and CDR2 is YFSETQ. There are 15 residues in the CDR3. J was trimmed by 5 bases and V by 0 bases; bases with no gene match: 4. The CDR3 sequence: CASSLGTGGWTEAFF. CDR3 bases: TGCGCCAGCAGCTTGGGGACAGGGGGTTGGACTGAAGCTTTCTTT.

This clone was recorded only once. The rearrangement joins TRBV11-3 to TRBJ2-2; TRBD2 agrees at 7 bases. The V gene end was trimmed by 1 base and the J gene end by 6 bases; junction bases not matched to a gene: 5. This CDR3 has 15 amino acids. Per germline, CDR1 SGHNT and CDR2 YENEEA. The DNA of the CDR3 is TGTGCCAGCAGCTTAGGCGGGAGTGTGGCCGGGGAGCTGTTTTTT. This encodes CASSLGGSVAGELFF.

V and J are TRBV6-5 and TRBJ1-1; no firm D call. V was clipped by 0 bases and J by 3 bases, with 14 bases between them. The CDR3 covers 16 residues. Germline CDR1 and CDR2: MNHEY and SVGAGI. The CDR3 sequence is CASSYSSLTGYTEAFF. For the CDR3, the DNA is TGTGCCAGCAGTTACTCGAGCCTTACGGGGTACACTGAAGCTTTCTTT.

V usage is TRBV18 and J usage is TRBJ1-4; D is ambiguous. The CDR3 has 17 residues. V was shortened by 6 bases and J by 8 bases, with 25 bases between the two germline ends. Germline V gene sequence: CDR1 KGHSH, CDR2 LQKENI. The CDR3 reads CASSLTRGALTEEKLFF. As DNA, the CDR3 is TGTGCCAGCTCGCTCACCCGCGGAGCCCTCACGGAAGAAAAACTGTTTTTT.

The chain carries TRBV4-2 and TRBJ2-1; TRBD2 aligns across 9 bases. V shed 1 base and J 7 bases; nucleotides not matched to a gene: 5. This CDR3 is 15 amino acids long. Germline CDR1 reads LGHNA; CDR2 reads YNFKEQ. The CDR3 DNA is TGTGCCAGCAGCCAAGTGGGACTAGCATTGAATGAGCAGTTCTTC. It codes for CASSQVGLALNEQFF.

The chain couples TRBV25-1 to TRBJ2-7; a possible D gene is TRBD1 (6 bases). Trimming left V 6 bases short and J 13 bases short, with 16 bases between. The germline gives CDR1 MGHDK, CDR2 SYGVNS. This CDR3 is 11 amino acids long. The CDR3: CASSSDRLRYF. In DNA, the CDR3 is TGTGCCAGCAGCTCCGACAGGTTAAGATACTTC.

The CDR3 is CASSDRGYDTQYF. CDR3 sequence (DNA): TGTGCCAGTTCGGACAGGGGATACGATACGCAGTATTTT. V gene TRBV27 combines with J gene TRBJ2-3; 9 bases agree with TRBD1. This CDR3 spans 13 amino acids. CDR1 MNHEY and CDR2 SMNVEV come from the germline V gene (reference sequence). V trimming: 9 bases; J trimming: 6 bases; junction bases outside the gene matches: 7.

There are a few counts of this clone. CDR3 residues: CASSPRIYQPQHF. CDR3 sequence (DNA): TGTGCCAGCAGCCCTAGGATCTACCAGCCCCAGCATTTT. The chain couples TRBV28 to TRBJ1-5; D ambiguous. The CDR3 length is 13 residues. Per germline, CDR1 MDHEN and CDR2 SYDVKM. Between the trimmed V and J ends, which lost 6 bases and 7 bases, there was a span of 13 bases.